These 9 T cell receptor beta chains were sequenced from one sample in a study of blood T cells in healthy people across ages. A second about 7 to 12 cycle PCR used barcoded and J-beta primers. TCRdb recomputed calls from the 5' RACE reads with MiXCR, one row per CDR3 protein. Of about 1.7 million distinct CDR3 sequences listed, roughly 28% are singletons. The material sequenced was blood. These receptors were obtained from a woman aged 25 to 39 in good health.

The V gene is TRBV6-5, the J gene TRBJ2-4, with 11 bases fitting TRBD2. V was clipped by 2 bases and J by 4 bases; unmatched bases: 4. The CDR3 runs 16 residues. The germline CDR1 and CDR2 sequences are MNHEY and SVGAGI. In nucleotides, the CDR3 is TGTGCCAGCAGTTACACGGCTAGCGGGGGGAAAAACATTCAGTACTTC. Amino acids: CASSYTASGGKNIQYF.

The chain links TRBV20-1 to TRBJ2-7; 9 bases fit TRBD1. There are 14 residues in the CDR3. The J segment lost 4 bases and the V segment lost 2 bases, leaving 6 bases of the junction unmatched. Looked up from germline, CDR1 is DFQATT and CDR2 is SNEGSKA (reference sequence). The DNA of the CDR3 is TGCAGTGCTAGACCCGGGACAGGGATTTACGAGCAGTACTTC. It yields the protein CSARPGTGIYEQYF.

This clonotype was picked up many times. The V call is TRBV18, the J call TRBJ1-2, with a tentative D call TRBD1 (5 bases). V lost 2 bases and J 6 bases, leaving 10 bases between the germline ends. Germline V gene data show CDR1 as KGHSH and CDR2 as LQKENI. The CDR3 is made up of 13 amino acids. The CDR3 here is CASSPETVDGYTF. The CDR3, as DNA: TGTGCCAGCTCACCAGAGACAGTTGATGGCTACACCTTC.

The chain has TRBV24-1 and TRBJ2-5; D could derive from TRBD1 or TRBD2 (5 bases each). V shed 10 bases and J shed 11 bases, with 25 bases lying between them. Germline CDR1 reads KGHDR; CDR2 reads SFDVKD. The CDR3 loop spans 14 amino acids. This CDR3 reads CATASGTASNEQYF. Written as DNA, the CDR3 is TGTGCCACTGCCTCGGGGACCGCGAGCAATGAGCAGTACTTC.

This clonotype has at least ten counts. The chain combines TRBV28 with TRBJ2-7, with a possible D match to TRBD1 (5 bases). The V gene lost 6 bases and the J gene lost 3 bases, with 12 bases spanning the gap. The CDR3 is 13 residues long. The germline V gene encodes CDR1 MDHEN and CDR2 SYDVKM. CDR3 amino acids: CASSLGRDYEQYF. The CDR3 DNA reads TGTGCCAGCAGCTTAGGCAGGGACTACGAGCAGTACTTC.

This clonotype was counted many times. The CDR3 DNA is TGCAGCGCCAACCCCCGTAACAATGAGCAGTTCTTC. Its translation: CSANPRNNEQFF. The rearrangement uses TRBV29-1 and TRBJ2-1, with no clear D. The CDR3 loop spans 12 amino acids. Germline CDR1 SQVTM, CDR2 ANQGSEA. The V end lost 7 bases, the J end lost 5 bases, and 12 bases lay between the germline ends.

The J gene is TRBJ2-7, the V gene TRBV2, with D perhaps matching TRBD1 (6 bases). CDR1 is SNHLY and CDR2 is FYNNEI in the germline V gene. The length of the CDR3 is 15 residues. Trimming took 2 bases from V and 2 from J, leaving 13 bases between them. CDR3 nucleotide sequence: TGTGCCAGCAGTGAATTAGTGCAGGGGACCTACGAGCAGTACTTC. It is translated as CASSELVQGTYEQYF.

The chain couples TRBV30 to TRBJ1-1, with D possibly being TRBD1 (6 bases). Looked up from germline, CDR1 is GTSNPN and CDR2 is SVGIG (reference sequence). The CDR3 covers 13 residues. Trimming removed 6 bases from V and 2 bases from J, with 13 bases in between. CDR3 bases: TGTGCCTGCAGCCCCGGGGGCAACACTGAAGCTTTCTTT. It is translated as CACSPGGNTEAFF.

V and J are TRBV12-3 or TRBV12-4 and TRBJ1-1; D call uncertain. CDR3 length equals 15 residues. V was pared by 0 bases and J by 4 bases, with 12 bases between. The CDR3 reads CASSLARHPPTEAFF. The CDR3 DNA reads TGTGCCAGCAGTTTAGCGCGTCACCCACCCACTGAAGCTTTCTTT.